This entry describes one T cell receptor (beta chain). Its specificity is unknown. These data belong to a study of cytomegalovirus exposure and HLA in healthy donors. Overall study findings and caveats: V- and J-gene trimming in TCR beta was tied to a missense DCLRE1C variant by an analysis performed later. Associated with cytomegalovirus, according to the listing, were around 160 TCR beta chains. Immune exposure was documented only through CMV serostatus. When presence/absence was analysed, sequencing depth was taken to be roughly uniform across donors.

This PCR relied on a set of 60 Vbeta primers and 13 Jbeta primers. TCRdb's copy holds only in-frame clones and misses some; the assay was immunoSEQ multiplex PCR. The sample has about 140,000 clones, 70% seen once. This CDR3 contains 18 residues. The germline V gene encodes CDR1 SEHNR and CDR2 FQNEAQ (reference sequence). With 0 bases clipped from V and 4 bases from J, the junction kept 8 bases outside the gene matches. The V gene is TRBV7-9, the J gene TRBJ1-4; 10 bases line up with TRBD1. Sequencing was done on a sample of PBMCs. The origin of this receptor is a woman between 25 and 40 years old in good health and CMV-seronegative. CDR3 in amino acids: CASSLASGTGALNEKLFF. For the CDR3, the DNA is TGTGCCAGCAGCTTAGCTTCCGGGACAGGGGCCCTTAATGAAAAACTGTTTTTT.